This record covers a single T cell receptor (beta chain). The study reverse transcribed the entire isolated RNA, so it sequenced expressed TCRB transcripts. TCRdb's table, derived via immunoSEQ multiplex PCR, lists solely in-frame clones and lacks some. The table lists about 360,000 clones, roughly an eighth of them singletons. The data are from a study of beta chain features in type 1 diabetes. Germline V gene sequence: CDR1 SGHRS, CDR2 YFSETQ. V was clipped by 3 bases and J by 2 bases, with 14 bases between them. This CDR3 spans 15 amino acids. The V gene is TRBV5-1, the J gene TRBJ2-5, with D perhaps matching TRBD1 (5 bases). The clonotype originates from a man aged 18 to 30 in good health. The sequenced sample consisted of naive CD4+ T cells from blood. CDR3 residues: CASSWGLAEQETQYF. The CDR3 coding sequence is TGCGCCAGCAGCTGGGGCCTGGCGGAACAAGAGACCCAGTACTTC.